A selection of T cell receptor beta chains follows, all from one sample in a study of T cell repertoires in cytomegalovirus infection. TCRdb called the reads again in MiXCR, with one record for every CDR3 protein. This sample yields hundreds of thousands of distinct CDR3 sequences, of which 20% to 25% are seen a single time; roughly 20% belongs to the top ten. Specimen: CD8+ T cells from PBMCs. The source is a human donor in good health (CMV status not recorded). Some clones in this sample may be carry-over from other donors' samples. Both conserved end residues are part of each CDR3. Fields, in order: J gene, clone size, D gene, V gene, CDR3 DNA, CDR3 protein. A D gene is named only where the DNA matches it firmly. Size is omitted from some rows. Given values are once, few, many or a class for expanded clones.

TRBJ2-7 many TRBD1 TRBV6-1 TGTGCCAGCAGGGGACAGGGTCTCACCACCTACGAGCAGTACTTC CASRGQGLTTYEQYF
TRBJ1-2 . TRBD1 TRBV7-2 TGTGCCAGCAGCGTCGGACAGGGCGGCTATGGCTACACCTTC CASSVGQGGYGYTF
TRBJ2-1 few . TRBV29-1 TGCAGCGTTGAAGAATACGGCGATGAGCAGTTCTTC CSVEEYGDEQFF
TRBJ2-7 . . TRBV19 TGTGCCAGTACAGAGGATCCCTACGAGCAGTACTTC CASTEDPYEQYF
TRBJ1-2 . . TRBV7-9 TGTGCCAGCAGCTCCGTGGGGGGGAGATATGGCTACACCTTC CASSSVGGRYGYTF
TRBJ2-7 . . TRBV27 TGTGCCAGCAGTTCCCGGTCCCGACTCTTC CASSSRSRLF
TRBJ2-7 . TRBD1 TRBV27 TGTGCCAGCAGCTCTAGGTTAGGGACAGGGCTAAGTGGCTCCTACGAGCAGTACTTC CASSSRLGTGLSGSYEQYF
TRBJ1-5 once . TRBV3-1 TGTGCCAGCAGCCAATCGTGGACAGTTGATCAGCCCCAGCATTTT CASSQSWTVDQPQHF
TRBJ2-1 . . TRBV7-9 TGTGCCCCGGGCTCCTACAATGAGCAGTTCTTC CAPGSYNEQFF
TRBJ2-7 many TRBD1 TRBV28 TGTGCCAGCAGTTTAGGGGTTGAAACAGGGGGCTTAGACGAGCAGTACTTC CASSLGVETGGLDEQYF
TRBJ2-7 . TRBD1 TRBV7-6 TGTGCCAGCAGCTCCACAAAGACAGGGGACTACGAGCAGTACTTC CASSSTKTGDYEQYF
TRBJ2-7 few . TRBV10-3 TGTGCCATCAGTGAGTCTTGGTCGGCCACCTACGAGCAGTACTTC CAISESWSATYEQYF
TRBJ2-7 . . TRBV28 TGTGCCAGCAGTGACTGGGTCCGTTGGTTCGAGCAGTACTTC CASSDWVRWFEQYF
TRBJ1-2 . TRBD1 TRBV5-4 TGTGCCAGCAGCTTGCTCAGGGGGCCATCCTATGGCTACACCTTC CASSLLRGPSYGYTF
TRBJ1-1 . . TRBV25-1 TGTGCCACCCGGAGGGACACTGAAGCTTTCTTT CATRRDTEAFF
TRBJ2-3 . TRBD2 TRBV28 TGTGCCAGCAGTTTACAGACTAGCGGGGGACCCACAGATACGCAGTATTTT CASSLQTSGGPTDTQYF
TRBJ1-1 . . TRBV28 TGTGCCAGCAGTTCGCAGTGGGAATCCATGAACACTGAAGCTTTCTTT CASSSQWESMNTEAFF
TRBJ1-2 many . TRBV7-2 TGTGCCAGCAGCTTAGGTTCCTCGCTCGGCTACACCTTC CASSLGSSLGYTF
TRBJ2-1 many TRBD2 TRBV10-3 TGTGCCATCAGTGAGACTCGACTAGCGGTCTCCTACAATGAGCAGTTCTTC CAISETRLAVSYNEQFF
TRBJ1-5 few TRBD1 TRBV20-1 TGCAGTGCTAGCGGGACAGGGCTATCTCAGCCCCAGCATTTT CSASGTGLSQPQHF
TRBJ2-2 few TRBD1 TRBV28 TGTGCCAGCAGTTCACCGGGACAGGGGTTCACCGGGGAGCTGTTTTTT CASSSPGQGFTGELFF
TRBJ2-7 . . TRBV29-1 TGCAGCGTTGAAGAAGACGGAGGGGGTTCCTACGAGCAGTACTTC CSVEEDGGGSYEQYF
TRBJ2-7 . TRBD1 TRBV29-1 TGCAGCGTCGGGACAGGGCTCGAGCAGTACTTC CSVGTGLEQYF
TRBJ1-2 many TRBD1 TRBV7-6 TGTGCCAGCAGCTCCACAGGGGAGCTCACCTTC CASSSTGELTF
TRBJ2-7 few . TRBV6-5 TGTGCCAGCAGTTCAGGGGCCAATATCTACGAGCAGTACTTC CASSSGANIYEQYF
TRBJ1-3 . . TRBV25-1 TGTGCCAGCAGTGAATACGGGCTCTCTGGAAACACCATATATTTT CASSEYGLSGNTIYF
TRBJ1-1 . . TRBV28 TGTGCCAGCAGTGAGGAACAGGCTATGAACACTGAAGCTTTCTTT CASSEEQAMNTEAFF
TRBJ2-1 few TRBD2 TRBV28 TGTGCCAGCAGAACAGCGGGGGGCACCCCCTACAATGAGCAGTTCTTC CASRTAGGTPYNEQFF
TRBJ1-3 few TRBD1 TRBV12-3/TRBV12-4 TGTGCCAGCAGTTTAAGCGGGACAGATCGAAACACCATATATTTT CASSLSGTDRNTIYF
TRBJ2-5 many . TRBV7-2 TGTGCCAGCAGCTCTAGTGAGGGGGAAGAGACCCAGTACTTC CASSSSEGEETQYF
TRBJ2-2 . . TRBV14 TGTGCCAGCAGTCCGACGATGAACACCGGGGAGCTGTTTTTT CASSPTMNTGELFF
TRBJ2-5 few . TRBV5-5 TGTGCCAGCAGCTTGGCGAGAGGTCAAGAGACCCAGTACTTC CASSLARGQETQYF